The present T cell receptor beta chain was sequenced within a study of blood T cell repertoires in COVID-19. Study in general: Samples came from the United States, Italy and Spain, spanning acute and convalescent COVID-19. The analysed material was cDNA or gDNA that came from T cells, B-cell-depleted T cells, or PBMCs.

In the source study's methods: Reference gene primer amplification gave estimated nucleated cell counts. This table comes from immunoSEQ multiplex PCR, and its TCRdb copy is limited to in-frame clones, with some not included. The DNA was the basis for D and trimming; V, J and clone size are from that table. The table lists about 150,000 clones, roughly 80% of them singletons. This clonotype originated in a man between 65 and 79 years old with acute or convalescent COVID-19. Sample: peripheral blood.

As DNA, the CDR3 is TGCGCCAGCAGCCAAGGAGGGACAGGGGGGATTAGGCAGTACTTC. This gives the protein CASSQGGTGGIRQYF. The chain is built from TRBV4-1 and TRBJ2-7; 11 bases map to TRBD1. Losses at the gene ends were 1 base for V and 9 bases for J; bases not matched to a gene: 8. Germline V gives CDR1 MGHRA, CDR2 YSYEKL. The CDR3 totals 15 residues.